What follows are 27 T cell receptor beta chains derived from one specimen sequenced in a study of blood T cell repertoires in COVID-19. Produced via immunoSEQ multiplex PCR; TCRdb's table is partial and in-frame only. The data contain roughly 220,000 clones, about 85% of them seen just once; the ten biggest clones take up 15% to 20%. Source material: peripheral blood. These receptors were obtained from a man aged 25-45 years with active or convalescent COVID-19.

The chain uses TRBV28 and TRBJ1-2, with D unresolved. The CDR3 is made up of 13 amino acids. CDR1 and CDR2 from the germline V gene are MDHEN and SYDVKM. Trimming left V 5 bases short and J 4 bases short, with 11 bases between. Here the CDR3 DNA reads TGTGCCAGCAGTGACCCGGCAGGCTATGGCTACACCTTC. Encoded protein: CASSDPAGYGYTF.

The genes are TRBV6-5 and TRBJ1-2; D perhaps matches TRBD1 (5 bases). The CDR3 has 15 residues. In germline, CDR1 is MNHEY, CDR2 SVGAGI. V was pared by 2 bases and J by 2 bases, with 12 bases between. CDR3 residues: CASSYGGSGNYGYTF. CDR3 sequence (DNA): TGTGCCAGCAGTTACGGGGGGAGTGGGAACTATGGCTACACCTTC.

About this clone: Other DNA sequences from this sample encode an identical CDR3 as well. The V and J genes are TRBV12-3 or TRBV12-4 and TRBJ1-2; the D is unclear. Trimming left V 5 bases short and J 3 bases short, with 7 bases between. The CDR3 consists of 12 residues. The CDR3 loop is CASSPSDYGYTF. DNA for the CDR3: TGTGCCAGCAGTCCGTCGGACTATGGCTACACCTTC.

The J gene is TRBJ2-1, the V gene TRBV6-6; 9 nucleotides match TRBD1. This CDR3 comprises 13 residues. The V and J ends lost 5 bases and 10 bases, in that order; junction bases with no gene match: 6. Germline assignment: CDR1 MNHNY and CDR2 SVGAGI (reference sequence). CDR3 sequence: CASSDRDRVEQFF. The CDR3 bases are TGTGCCAGCAGTGACCGGGACAGGGTCGAGCAGTTCTTC.

The genes are TRBV30 and TRBJ1-3; a possible D gene is TRBD1 (5 bases). Deletions cut 0 bases from V and 10 bases from J, with 10 bases between. This CDR3 is 12 amino acids long. Germline lookup yields CDR1 GTSNPN and CDR2 SVGIG (reference sequence). The CDR3 sequence: CAWSVGGGTIYF. CDR3 coding DNA: TGTGCCTGGAGTGTTGGTGGGGGGACCATATATTTT.

Only one count was recorded for this clone. The CDR3 region has the DNA TGTGCCAGCAGCTTAGGGCAGGGGTCGGGTGAAGCTTTCTTT. The encoded protein is CASSLGQGSGEAFF. The chain has TRBV7-9 and TRBJ1-1; a weak D match, TRBD1 (6 bases). V was trimmed by 1 base and J by 7 bases, leaving 13 bases between them. The germline CDR1 and CDR2 sequences are SEHNR and FQNEAQ (reference sequence). The CDR3 has 14 amino acids.

This rearrangement joins TRBV12-5 to TRBJ1-3; 7 bases map to TRBD1. Trimming cost V 5 bases and J 4 bases; bases outside gene matches: 2. This CDR3 is built from 13 residues. Germline V gives CDR1 LGHNT, CDR2 FRNRAP. The CDR3 DNA sequence: TGTGCTAGTGGTCTCAGGGGGGGAAACACCATATATTTT. This sequence encodes CASGLRGGNTIYF. The full variable domain, completed using reference TRBV12-5 and TRBJ1-3, is DARVTQTPRHKVTEMGQEVTMRCQPILGHNTVFWYRQTMMQGLELLAYFRNRAPLDDSGMPKDRFSAEMPDATLATLKIQPSEPRDSAVYFCASGLRGGNTIYFGEGSWLTVV.

The rearrangement joins TRBV4-2 to TRBJ1-4; 8 bases are a match to TRBD1. V trimming: 0 bases; J trimming: 0 bases; junction bases outside the gene matches: 0. The germline V gene encodes CDR1 LGHNA and CDR2 YNFKEQ. The CDR3 length is 16 residues. The DNA for the CDR3 is TGTGCCAGCAGCCAAGAACAGGGGGCAACTAATGAAAAACTGTTTTTT. Protein sequence: CASSQEQGATNEKLFF.

The genes are TRBV21-1 and TRBJ2-7; no check of the table's D call, TRBD1, against the DNA was made. TRBV21-1 is a pseudogene segment. The CDR3 covers 12 residues. The CDR3 is CASSKTIRVTEF. CDR3 in DNA: TGTGCCAGCAGCAAAACGATACGGGTGACAGAGTTC.

This chain links TRBV4-1 with TRBJ2-1; 8 nucleotides match TRBD2. This CDR3 has 15 amino acids. Germline loops: CDR1 MGHRA, CDR2 YSYEKL. Losses at the gene ends were 4 bases for V and 4 bases for J; bases not matched to a gene: 6. The DNA of the CDR3 is TGCGCCAGCAGCCGCCCAGCGGGGGAATACAATGAGCAGTTCTTC. It yields the protein CASSRPAGEYNEQFF.

Only a few counts were recorded for this clone. This rearrangement joins TRBV5-1 to TRBJ1-1; no definite D call. Per the germline V gene, CDR1 is SGHRS and CDR2 is YFSETQ. V shed 5 bases and J shed 2 bases, with 13 bases lying between them. The CDR3 is 14 residues long. The CDR3 DNA follows: TGCGCCAGCAGTCATGGCGGCGGAAACACTGAAGCTTTCTTT. Amino acids: CASSHGGGNTEAFF.

The chain has TRBV19 and TRBJ1-1; D ambiguous. Germline CDR1 reads LNHDA; CDR2 reads SQIVND (reference sequence). This CDR3 has 14 residues. V shed 6 bases and J shed 4 bases, with 15 bases lying between them. The CDR3 bases are TGTGCCAGTAGGGGCGCACCCCCGGCCACTGAAGCTTTCTTT. It is translated as CASRGAPPATEAFF.

The V and J genes are TRBV5-1 and TRBJ2-7, with TRBD1 matching 7 bases. The junction had 2 bases not matched to a gene; V was cut back by 4 bases and J by 1 base. CDR1 SGHRS and CDR2 YFSETQ come from the germline V gene. The CDR3 has 13 residues. CDR3 protein: CASSNRGSYEQYF. DNA for the CDR3: TGCGCCAGCAGCAACAGGGGATCCTACGAGCAGTACTTC.

This clone occurred a few times. V is TRBV19 and J is TRBJ2-1; 9 bases match TRBD1. CDR1 and CDR2 (germline): LNHDA, SQIVND (reference sequence). The J segment lost 4 bases and the V segment lost 5 bases, leaving 12 bases of the junction unmatched. This CDR3 has 17 amino acids. CDR3 DNA: TGTGCCAGTAGTGAAACAGGGGGCAGGTTAAAATACAATGAGCAGTTCTTC. Translation gives CASSETGGRLKYNEQFF.

The CDR3 DNA reads TGTGCCATCAGGGGGACAGAGCATCAGCCCCAGCATTTT. This sequence encodes CAIRGTEHQPQHF. This chain connects TRBV10-3 to TRBJ1-5; TRBD1 matches at 7 bases. Looked up from germline, CDR1 is ENHRY and CDR2 is SYGVKD. The CDR3 spans 13 residues. V was pared by 6 bases and J by 5 bases, with 4 bases of the junction left unmatched.

This chain connects TRBV2 to TRBJ2-1; D ambiguous. Germline V lookup: CDR1 SNHLY, CDR2 FYNNEI. The CDR3 covers 14 residues. V lost 3 bases and J lost 0, with 6 bases in between. The CDR3 spells CASSEESSYNEQFF. CDR3 in DNA: TGTGCCAGCAGTGAGGAGAGCTCCTACAATGAGCAGTTCTTC.

The V call is TRBV5-1, the J call TRBJ1-3; D ambiguous. V lost 0 bases to trimming and J lost 8 bases, with 15 bases between them. The V gene's germline CDR1 is SGHRS and CDR2 YFSETQ. The CDR3 length is 15 residues. CDR3 sequence reads: CASSLAEAYRDTIYF. For the CDR3, the DNA is TGCGCCAGCAGCTTGGCCGAAGCCTACCGGGACACCATATATTTT.

V is TRBV6-2 or TRBV6-3 and J is TRBJ2-3; 7 nucleotides match TRBD2. The germline CDR1 and CDR2 sequences are MNHEY and SVGEGT. The CDR3 consists of 15 residues. V gave up 6 bases and J gave up 5 bases; unmatched junction bases: 11. The CDR3 bases are TGTGCCAGCAGCCACCGGGGAGGGGTGAGAGATACGCAGTATTTT. Translation: CASSHRGGVRDTQYF.

V is TRBV3-1 (or the pseudogene TRBV3-2) and J is TRBJ1-6; no clear D gene. Germline CDR1 LGHDT, CDR2 YNNKEL (reference sequence). The V end was cut by 2 bases, the J end by 4 bases, with 6 bases between. CDR3 length: 14 amino acids. CDR3 protein: CASSQWSYNSPLHF. The CDR3 DNA reads as TGTGCCAGCAGCCAATGGAGTTATAATTCACCCCTCCACTTT.

The chain joins TRBV11-2 to TRBJ2-1; D unclear. The CDR3 runs to 14 residues. Germline values: CDR1 SGHAT, CDR2 FQNNGV. V gave up 1 base and J gave up 3 bases, with 7 bases separating them. This chain's CDR3 is CASSLALFYNEQFF. The CDR3 DNA follows: TGTGCCAGCAGCTTAGCACTCTTCTACAATGAGCAGTTCTTC. Full variable domain (outside the CDR3, taken from reference TRBV11-2 and TRBJ2-1): EAGVAQSPRYKIIEKRQSVAFWCNPISGHATLYWYQQILGQGPKLLIQFQNNGVVDDSQLPKDRFSAERLKGVDSTLKIQPAKLEDSAVYLCASSLALFYNEQFFGPGTRLTVL.

This chain connects TRBV4-1 to TRBJ2-7, with 10 bases that match TRBD2. V shed 0 bases, J shed 7 bases, and the junction held 9 bases outside the gene matches. The CDR3 is 16 residues long. In germline, CDR1 is MGHRA, CDR2 YSYEKL. CDR3 amino acids: CASSQDSGRALGEQYF. The CDR3 region has the DNA TGCGCCAGCAGCCAAGACAGCGGGAGGGCCCTGGGGGAGCAGTACTTC.

The V gene is TRBV27, the J gene TRBJ1-1; 12 bases map to TRBD1. Unmatched junction bases numbered 16, after V lost 6 bases and J lost 5 bases. This CDR3 comprises 18 residues. Germline V gives CDR1 MNHEY, CDR2 SMNVEV (reference sequence). The CDR3 DNA is TGTGCCAGCAGCTATGCCCAATCCGGGACAGGGGGCATTACTGAAGCTTTCTTT. Protein: CASSYAQSGTGGITEAFF.

The chain employs TRBV24-1 and TRBJ1-3, with unresolved D. CDR1 is KGHDR and CDR2 is SFDVKD in the germline V gene. V lost 3 bases to trimming and J lost 1 base, with 6 bases between them. CDR3 length equals 14 residues. The CDR3 is CATSDGGSGNTIYF. CDR3 bases: TGTGCCACCAGTGATGGAGGGTCTGGAAACACCATATATTTT.

This clone appeared a few times. The V gene is TRBV18, the J gene TRBJ2-3; D might be TRBD2 (5 bases). Germline V CDR1 and CDR2: KGHSH, LQKENI. The ends were cut back, 3 bases at V and 4 bases at J, with 11 bases in the middle. This CDR3 has 14 residues. The CDR3 DNA follows: TGTGCCAGCTCACCGGCGGGTAGGTCAGATACGCAGTATTTT. Protein product: CASSPAGRSDTQYF.

This chain links TRBV2 with TRBJ1-5; TRBD1 aligns across 7 bases. This CDR3 spans 15 amino acids. Germline values: CDR1 SNHLY, CDR2 FYNNEI. V lost 6 bases to trimming and J lost 3 bases; unmatched junction nucleotides: 8. In nucleotides, the CDR3 is TGTGCCAGCAGGGAGTTGGGACAGTTCAATCAGCCCCAGCATTTT. Translated, it gives CASRELGQFNQPQHF.

In this sample, this clone turned up once. The chain recombines TRBV3-1 (or the pseudogene TRBV3-2) with TRBJ2-6, with D maybe TRBD2 (5 bases). Germline assignment: CDR1 LGHDT and CDR2 YNNKEL (reference sequence). The CDR3 contains 17 residues. Between the trimmed V and J ends, which lost 3 bases and 0 bases, there was a span of 12 bases. DNA of the CDR3: TGTGCCAGCAGCCATTCGGCGGGCCCCTCTGGGGCCAACGTCCTGACTTTC. As protein: CASSHSAGPSGANVLTF.

In its sample, this clone was seen a few times. The chain is built from TRBV7-2 and TRBJ2-1, with a weak D call TRBD1 (6 bases). Trimming took 4 bases from V and 0 from J, leaving 10 bases between them. CDR1 and CDR2 (germline): SGHTA, FQGNSA. The CDR3 contains 15 residues. This chain's CDR3 is CASSSTGSSYNEQFF. The CDR3 nucleotides are TGTGCCAGCAGCTCCACAGGGAGCTCCTACAATGAGCAGTTCTTC.